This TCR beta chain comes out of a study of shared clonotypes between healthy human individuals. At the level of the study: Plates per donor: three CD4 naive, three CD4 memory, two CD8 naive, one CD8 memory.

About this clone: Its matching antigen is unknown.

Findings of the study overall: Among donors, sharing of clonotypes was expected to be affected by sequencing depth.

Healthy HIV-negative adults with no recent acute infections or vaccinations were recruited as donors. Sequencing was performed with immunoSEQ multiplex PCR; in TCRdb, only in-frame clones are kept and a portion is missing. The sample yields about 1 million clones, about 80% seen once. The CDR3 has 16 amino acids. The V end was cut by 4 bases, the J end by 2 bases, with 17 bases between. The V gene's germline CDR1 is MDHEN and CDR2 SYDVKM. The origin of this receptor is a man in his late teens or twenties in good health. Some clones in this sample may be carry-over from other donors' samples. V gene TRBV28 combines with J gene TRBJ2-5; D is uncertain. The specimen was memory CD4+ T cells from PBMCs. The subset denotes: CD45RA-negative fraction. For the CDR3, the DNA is TGTGCCAGCAGTTCCTCGCGGTCAGCCTCACAAGAGACCCAGTACTTC. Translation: CASSSSRSASQETQYF.